This entry lists 27 T cell receptor beta chains sequenced from one sample in a study of T cell responses to AZD1222 COVID-19 vaccine. Sequencing used immunoSEQ multiplex PCR; TCRdb keeps in-frame clones, though not all of them. The sample has about 140,000 clones; approximately 93% are singletons. The sample consisted of peripheral blood, taken after recovery from COVID-19. The receptors were gathered from an adult who had recovered from COVID-19.

This clone was observed once. The chain carries TRBV5-1 and TRBJ2-3; D may be TRBD2 (6 bases). The CDR3 sequence is 15 residues long. The germline V gene encodes CDR1 SGHRS and CDR2 YFSETQ. Deletions cut 2 bases from V and 0 bases from J, with 10 bases between. The CDR3 loop reads CASSFGGVSTDTQYF. The CDR3 region has the DNA TGCGCCAGCAGCTTTGGCGGGGTGAGCACAGATACGCAGTATTTT.

Details on this clone: Its ends do not fully match the called genes, so a read error is possible. The chain combines TRBV7-7 with TRBJ2-1; no clear D gene. Germline loops: CDR1 SSHAT, CDR2 FNYEAQ (reference sequence). There are 15 residues in the CDR3. CDR3 sequence: CASSLESGPYNEQFF. The CDR3 nucleotides are TGTGCTAGCAGCTTAGAGTCCGGGCCCTACAATGAGCAGTTCTTC.

The chain employs TRBV7-6 and TRBJ1-3; D is uncertain. V dropped 5 bases and J dropped 0 bases, with 11 bases sitting between them. Germline V gene data show CDR1 as SGHVS and CDR2 as FNYEAQ. The CDR3 is 15 residues long. CDR3: CASSRGASSGNTIYF. CDR3 bases: TGTGCCAGCAGCCGAGGAGCGAGCTCTGGAAACACCATATATTTT. Full variable domain (outside the CDR3, taken from reference TRBV7-6 and TRBJ1-3): GAGVSQSPRYKVTKRGQDVALRCDPISGHVSLYWYRQALGQGPEFLTYFNYEAQQDKSGLPNDRFSAERPEGSISTLTIQRTEQRDSAMYRCASSRGASSGNTIYFGEGSWLTVV.

The rearrangement uses TRBV27 and TRBJ1-3; tentatively, D is TRBD1 (6 bases). Germline V gene data show CDR1 as MNHEY and CDR2 as SMNVEV (reference sequence). The length of the CDR3 is 15 residues. V was trimmed by 4 bases and J by 2 bases, leaving 12 bases between them. The CDR3 loop reads CASSSLGGTGNTIYF. CDR3 in DNA: TGTGCCAGCAGTTCCCTGGGGGGCACTGGAAACACCATATATTTT.

The chain couples TRBV12-3 or TRBV12-4 to TRBJ2-5; D unresolved. The CDR3 runs to 11 residues. V gave up 5 bases and J gave up 4 bases, with 5 bases separating them. CDR3 sequence reads: CASSRRETQYF. The CDR3 DNA sequence: TGTGCCAGCAGTCGTCGAGAGACCCAGTACTTC.

This clone was detected once. This chain joins TRBV9 and TRBJ2-7; 7 bases align to TRBD1. Losses at the gene ends were 3 bases for V and 4 bases for J; bases not matched to a gene: 7. Germline CDR1 reads SGDLS; CDR2 reads YYNGEE. The CDR3 spans 14 residues. For the CDR3, the DNA is TGTGCCAGCAGCGCATGGGACAGCGAATACGAGCAGTACTTC. Encoded protein: CASSAWDSEYEQYF.

The chain links TRBV5-6 to TRBJ2-7, with 8 positions matching TRBD2. The CDR3 loop spans 13 amino acids. The V and J ends lost 0 bases and 7 bases, in that order; junction bases with no gene match: 3. Germline V gene lookup returns CDR1 SGHDT and CDR2 YYEEEE. CDR3 nucleotides: TGTGCCAGCAGCTTGGGACTAGCGCGGGAGCAGTACTTC. This sequence encodes CASSLGLAREQYF.

This clone was recorded once. The CDR3 bases are TGCAGCGTTGAAGCAGGCAGGACGAACACTGAAGCTTTCTTT. Protein: CSVEAGRTNTEAFF. V is TRBV29-1 and J is TRBJ1-1; D is unclear. The V end was cut by 1 base, the J end by 1 base, with 10 bases between. From germline, CDR1 is SQVTM and CDR2 ANQGSEA. The CDR3 length is 14 residues.

The J gene is TRBJ1-1, the V gene TRBV3-1 (or the pseudogene TRBV3-2); TRBD1 matches 7 bases. Germline V lookup: CDR1 LGHDT, CDR2 YNNKEL (reference sequence). CDR3 length equals 16 residues. V shed 1 base, J shed 6 bases, and the junction held 11 bases outside the gene matches. The CDR3 reads CASSQGGQDYLAEAFF. Here the CDR3 DNA reads TGTGCCAGCAGCCAAGGAGGACAGGACTATTTGGCTGAAGCTTTCTTT.

The chain uses TRBV6-5 and TRBJ2-1; possible D gene TRBD2, 5 bases. Germline V gives CDR1 MNHEY, CDR2 SVGAGI. Trimming took off 6 bases at V and 4 bases at J, with 13 bases between the two ends. The CDR3 consists of 14 residues. The CDR3 here is CASSQSRDYNEQFF. The CDR3 DNA is TGTGCCAGCAGCCAGTCACGGGATTACAATGAGCAGTTCTTC.

J is TRBJ2-6 and V is TRBV27; the D gene is possibly TRBD1 (5 bases). Trimming removed 2 bases at V and 0 bases at J, with 11 bases between. The CDR3 consists of 17 residues. The germline gives CDR1 MNHEY, CDR2 SMNVEV (reference sequence). The CDR3 reads CASSLGQGLSGANVLTF. Here the CDR3 DNA reads TGTGCCAGCAGTTTAGGGCAGGGTCTCTCTGGGGCCAACGTCCTGACTTTC.

The chain has TRBV11-2 and TRBJ2-7; tentative D call: TRBD2 (6 bases). CDR1 is SGHAT and CDR2 is FQNNGV in the germline V gene. V shed 0 bases and J shed 5 bases, with 14 bases lying between them. The CDR3 sequence is 15 residues long. The CDR3 region has the DNA TGTGCCAGCAGCTTAGAAGGAGGGAAGTTGAACGAGCAGTACTTC. This encodes CASSLEGGKLNEQYF.

V gene TRBV3-1 (or the pseudogene TRBV3-2) combines with J gene TRBJ2-3; 11 bases map to TRBD2. The V and J ends lost 7 bases and 11 bases, in that order; junction bases with no gene match: 8. This CDR3 has 13 residues. Germline CDR1 is LGHDT and CDR2 is YNNKEL (reference sequence). The CDR3 DNA reads as TGTGCCAGCAACTGGCTAGCGGGAGGTGAGCAGTATTTT. Protein: CASNWLAGGEQYF.

The genes are TRBV28 and TRBJ1-2; D possibly corresponds to TRBD1 (6 bases). The length of the CDR3 is 13 residues. The germline V gene encodes CDR1 MDHEN and CDR2 SYDVKM. The V gene lost 6 bases and the J gene lost 2 bases, with 10 bases spanning the gap. For the CDR3, the DNA is TGTGCCAGCAGATCCGGACAGAACTATGGCTACACCTTC. Its protein product is CASRSGQNYGYTF.

The V call is TRBV7-9, the J call TRBJ2-2; TRBD1 aligns across 8 bases. The CDR3 totals 16 residues. With 6 bases clipped from V and 4 bases from J, the junction kept 10 bases outside the gene matches. Germline V lookup: CDR1 SEHNR, CDR2 FQNEAQ (reference sequence). CDR3 sequence (DNA): TGTGCCAGCAGGCTTGAGCAGGGGGCGCGCACCGGGGAGCTGTTTTTT. It is translated as CASRLEQGARTGELFF.

The chain recombines TRBV2 with TRBJ2-1, with 9 positions matching TRBD2. Germline V gene lookup returns CDR1 SNHLY and CDR2 FYNNEI. V shed 3 bases and J 3 bases; nucleotides not matched to a gene: 9. This CDR3 has 17 residues. CDR3 DNA sequence: TGTGCCAGCAGTGAGGCGGGGACTAGCTTACTCTACAATGAGCAGTTCTTC. The encoded protein is CASSEAGTSLLYNEQFF. The whole variable domain, filled in from reference TRBV2 and TRBJ2-1, reads EPEVTQTPSHQVTQMGQEVILRCVPISNHLYFYWYRQILGQKVEFLVSFYNNEISEKSEIFDDQFSVERPDGSNFTLKIRSTKLEDSAMYFCASSEAGTSLLYNEQFFGPGTRLTVL.

The gene calls are TRBV24-1 and TRBJ2-3; the D is unclear. Trimming pared 5 bases from V and 2 bases from J, leaving 10 bases between. This CDR3 comprises 14 residues. Germline CDR1 and CDR2: KGHDR and SFDVKD. This CDR3 is CATSVGSTTDTQYF. CDR3 sequence (DNA): TGTGCCACCAGTGTTGGCAGCACCACAGATACGCAGTATTTT.

This chain connects TRBV28 to TRBJ1-2, with 12 bases identical to TRBD1. V lost 5 bases to trimming and J lost 5 bases; unmatched junction nucleotides: 9. This CDR3 has 16 amino acids. Germline-derived CDR1 and CDR2 are MDHEN and SYDVKM. The CDR3 loop is CASSLAGTGGAYGYTF. CDR3 nucleotide sequence: TGTGCCAGCAGTCTAGCCGGGACAGGGGGCGCTTATGGCTACACCTTC.

This chain uses TRBV3-1 (or the pseudogene TRBV3-2) with TRBJ2-3, with D possibly being TRBD2 (5 bases). Germline V gene sequence: CDR1 LGHDT, CDR2 YNNKEL (reference sequence). The germline V and J ends were trimmed by 0 bases and 0 bases, with 10 bases remaining between them. CDR3 length equals 16 residues. The CDR3 DNA is TGTGCCAGCAGCCAAGATTGGTGGGAGAGCACAGATACGCAGTATTTT. Encoded protein: CASSQDWWESTDTQYF.

The V gene is TRBV5-6, the J gene TRBJ1-6, with D unresolved. V was shortened by 0 bases and J by 9 bases, with 10 bases between the two germline ends. The V gene's germline CDR1 is SGHDT and CDR2 YYEEEE. The CDR3 consists of 14 residues. CDR3 in amino acids: CASSLDDISSPLHF. The CDR3 DNA reads as TGTGCCAGCAGCTTGGATGACATCAGTTCACCCCTCCACTTT.

This clone appeared once. This sequence joins TRBV7-3 and TRBJ2-3; D is perhaps TRBD1 (6 bases). The V end was cut by 2 bases, the J end by 0 bases, with 15 bases between. The CDR3 contains 17 residues. Germline CDR1 reads SGHTA; CDR2 reads FQGTGA. The CDR3 nucleotides are TGTGCCAGCAGCTTAGGCAGGATAAGGGGGAGCACAGATACGCAGTATTTT. Protein sequence: CASSLGRIRGSTDTQYF.

J is TRBJ2-2 and V is TRBV18; 10 nucleotides line up with TRBD2. J gave up 4 bases and V 0 bases, and 5 bases lay outside the gene matches. The CDR3 runs 17 residues. Germline CDR1 reads KGHSH; CDR2 reads LQKENI. The CDR3 bases are TGTGCCAGCTCACCACCGAAGAGCGGGAGGGCCACCGGGGAGCTGTTTTTT. It codes for CASSPPKSGRATGELFF.

The chain uses TRBV7-3 and TRBJ2-3; 13 bases are a match to TRBD2. The V gene's germline CDR1 is SGHTA and CDR2 FQGTGA. The length of the CDR3 is 16 residues. V was pared by 4 bases and J by 0 bases, with 1 base of the junction left unmatched. CDR3 sequence: CASSSGLAGSTDTQYF. CDR3 nucleotides: TGTGCCAGCAGCTCGGGACTAGCGGGAAGCACAGATACGCAGTATTTT.

The chain couples TRBV28 to TRBJ1-1, with D unresolved. The CDR3 is made up of 14 amino acids. The ends were cut back, 5 bases at V and 1 base at J, with 11 bases in the middle. Germline CDR1 reads MDHEN; CDR2 reads SYDVKM. The CDR3 coding sequence is TGTGCCAGCAGTGGCAGGTGGACGAACACTGAAGCTTTCTTT. Protein: CASSGRWTNTEAFF.

In its sample, this clone was seen once. The rearrangement joins TRBV12-3 or TRBV12-4 to TRBJ1-1, with a weak D call TRBD1 (5 bases). This CDR3 spans 13 amino acids. V lost 2 bases and J lost 1, with 5 bases in between. This CDR3 is CASSLTGNTEAFF. The CDR3 DNA reads TGTGCCAGCAGTTTAACAGGGAACACTGAAGCTTTCTTT.

The chain combines TRBV5-6 with TRBJ2-5; TRBD1 aligns across 7 bases. Germline V gene lookup returns CDR1 SGHDT and CDR2 YYEEEE. This CDR3 spans 14 amino acids. The trim removed 0 bases at V and 3 bases at J, leaving 2 bases unmatched. The CDR3 loop reads CASSLDRGEETQYF. CDR3 bases: TGTGCCAGCAGCTTGGACAGGGGAGAAGAGACCCAGTACTTC.

The gene calls are TRBV9 and TRBJ1-3, with no clear D. Trimming left V 2 bases short and J 0 bases short, with 12 bases between. The CDR3 runs to 16 residues. The germline V gene has CDR1 SGDLS and CDR2 YYNGEE. The CDR3 DNA is TGTGCCAGCAGCGTGTCTTCACGGCGCTCTGGAAACACCATATATTTT. Amino acid sequence: CASSVSSRRSGNTIYF.